These 5 T cell receptor beta chains share one sample of origin, sequenced in a study of T cell clones after liver transplantation. Profiling relied on immunoSEQ multiplex PCR, and the TCRdb table lists in-frame clones only, not all of them. Among some 120,000 clones listed, about nine tenths were seen once. The material was CD4+ T cells from blood, obtained 12 months after liver transplant. The receptors come from a human patient who received a liver transplant. Part of the T cells may come from the graft donor.

The chain couples TRBV27 to TRBJ2-7; 10 bases align to TRBD2. Trimming took 2 bases from V and 6 from J; bases not matched to a gene: 13. The CDR3 contains 17 residues. CDR1 is MNHEY and CDR2 is SMNVEV in the germline V gene (reference sequence). CDR3 nucleotide sequence: TGTGCCAGCAGTTTAAGAACCGGGACTAGCGTTTTGGGCGAGCAGTACTTC. Its protein product is CASSLRTGTSVLGEQYF.

The chain uses TRBV5-1 and TRBJ2-1; a possible D gene is TRBD1 (7 bases). The V end lost 0 bases, the J end lost 7 bases, and 14 bases lay between the germline ends. Germline CDR1 SGHRS, CDR2 YFSETQ. The CDR3 has 15 residues. Written as DNA, the CDR3 is TGCGCCAGCAGCTTGGAGGAGGGGGCGGCAAATGAGCAGTTCTTC. This sequence encodes CASSLEEGAANEQFF.

The rearrangement links TRBV19 to TRBJ2-1; no firm D call. The CDR3 runs 12 residues. The ends were cut back, 3 bases at V and 7 bases at J, with 7 bases in the middle. Looked up from germline, CDR1 is LNHDA and CDR2 is SQIVND (reference sequence). CDR3 sequence: CASSIPRNEQFF. The CDR3 DNA reads as TGTGCCAGTAGTATTCCGAGGAATGAGCAGTTCTTC.

The chain combines TRBV15 with TRBJ1-4; no definite D call. The CDR3 length is 15 residues. V was pared by 0 bases and J by 8 bases, with 13 bases between. Looked up from germline, CDR1 is LNHNV and CDR2 is YYDKDF (reference sequence). The CDR3: CATSRDSGRDEKLFF. CDR3 nucleotide sequence: TGTGCCACCAGCAGAGATTCAGGACGTGACGAAAAACTGTTTTTT.

The sample holds a few counts of this clone. In nucleotides, the CDR3 is TGCGCCAGCAGTCAATGGGTGTCAGGCAATGAGCAGTTCTTC. This translates into CASSQWVSGNEQFF. The genes are TRBV23-1 and TRBJ2-1; D is undetermined. TRBV23-1 is an ORF for which the function is uncertain. The CDR3 has 14 amino acids. The V gene lost 1 base and the J gene lost 6 bases, with 10 bases spanning the gap.